Below are 29 T cell receptor beta chains sequenced from a single sample in a study of CD8 T cells in Susac syndrome. With random hexamers, about 0.45 to 1 ug RNA was reverse transcribed. Each CDR3 protein is one row after TCRdb ran MiXCR on the immunoSEQ multiplex PCR reads. The sample carries about 200,000 distinct CDR3 sequences, 85% to 95% recorded once. The source material was CD4+ T cells from PBMCs. The receptors were gathered from a human donor in good health.

This chain connects TRBV4-3 to TRBJ2-5, with TRBD2 matching 10 bases. The germline V gene has CDR1 LGHNA and CDR2 YSLEER. V shed 0 bases, J shed 2 bases, and the junction held 9 bases outside the gene matches. CDR3 length: 18 amino acids. The CDR3 protein is CASSQDWKLAGEQETQYF. DNA of the CDR3: TGCGCCAGCAGCCAAGATTGGAAGCTAGCGGGGGAGCAAGAGACCCAGTACTTC.

In its sample, this clonotype was seen once. V and J are TRBV12-3 or TRBV12-4 and TRBJ1-2, with 9 bases lining up with TRBD1. The CDR3 runs to 16 residues. V was pared by 3 bases and J by 7 bases, with 12 bases of the junction left unmatched. The CDR3 DNA is TGTGCCAGCAGTTTTCACTCTGGGACAGGGTATGTTGGCTACACCTTC. The encoded protein is CASSFHSGTGYVGYTF.

The V gene is TRBV4-3, the J gene TRBJ1-1, with D tentatively TRBD1 (5 bases). Trimming took off 0 bases at V and 10 bases at J, with 21 bases between the two ends. CDR1 is LGHNA, CDR2 YSLEER, per germline. The CDR3 consists of 16 residues. For the CDR3, the DNA is TGCGCCAGCAGCCAAGATACTGGGGCCGTCCGGGATGGAGCTTTCTTT. Translating gives CASSQDTGAVRDGAFF.

The chain links TRBV7-2 to TRBJ2-5, with 7 nucleotides matching TRBD2. The junction had 6 bases not matched to a gene; V was cut back by 4 bases and J by 1 base. CDR3 length: 15 amino acids. Germline lookup yields CDR1 SGHTA and CDR2 FQGNSA. This CDR3 reads CASSSERGLQETQYF. The CDR3 DNA reads as TGTGCCAGCAGCTCGGAGCGGGGCCTCCAAGAGACCCAGTACTTC.

This clonotype was seen once. This chain links TRBV25-1 with TRBJ1-1, with 9 nucleotides matching TRBD1. V lost 4 bases, J lost 7 bases, and 13 bases stayed unmatched. Germline V gene data show CDR1 as MGHDK and CDR2 as SYGVNS. The CDR3 covers 16 residues. The CDR3 nucleotides read TGTGCCAGCAGTGGGGTGCCTCCGGGACAGGGACTTGAAGCTTTCTTT. It codes for CASSGVPPGQGLEAFF.

The V and J genes are TRBV20-1 and TRBJ2-2, with D possibly TRBD2 on 6 matching bases. Between the trimmed V and J ends, which lost 6 bases and 6 bases, there was a span of 11 bases. The germline V gene has CDR1 DFQATT and CDR2 SNEGSKA (reference sequence). CDR3 length: 12 residues. The CDR3 loop reads CSARGKSGELFF. As DNA, the CDR3 is TGCAGTGCCCGGGGGAAGTCCGGGGAGCTGTTTTTT.

CDR3 coding DNA: TGTGCCAGCAGCCCCCCTGGGACTGAAGCTTTCTTT. This encodes CASSPPGTEAFF. The chain recombines TRBV12-3 or TRBV12-4 with TRBJ1-1, with D uncertain. The CDR3 extends over 12 amino acids. Trimming removed 6 bases at V and 5 bases at J, with 10 bases between.

V gene TRBV15 combines with J gene TRBJ2-3; weak D call: TRBD2 (5 bases). V lost 3 bases to trimming and J lost 4 bases, with 14 bases between them. The CDR3 covers 15 residues. CDR1 and CDR2 (germline): LNHNV, YYDKDF (reference sequence). CDR3 bases: TGTGCCACCAGCAGCCGACCCAAGGAGGCAGATACGCAGTATTTT. It translates to CATSSRPKEADTQYF. Filled out from reference TRBV15 and TRBJ2-3, the complete variable domain reads DAMVIQNPRYQVTQFGKPVTLSCSQTLNHNVMYWYQQKSSQAPKLLFHYYDKDFNNEADTPDNFQSRRPNTSFCFLDIRSPGLGDTAMYLCATSSRPKEADTQYFGPGTRLTVL.

The V call is TRBV4-1, the J call TRBJ1-4; 9 nucleotides align to TRBD1. Germline CDR1 MGHRA, CDR2 YSYEKL. CDR3 size: 17 residues. V lost 1 base to trimming and J lost 8 bases; unmatched junction nucleotides: 11. The CDR3 protein is CASSQVRVGQGREKLFF. Written as DNA, the CDR3 is TGCGCCAGCAGCCAAGTACGAGTGGGACAGGGCCGCGAAAAACTGTTTTTT.

As DNA, the CDR3 is TGTGCCAGCGTATACGGGGGGTGGTCCTACAATGAGCAGTTCTTC. Amino acid sequence: CASVYGGWSYNEQFF. The gene calls are TRBV7-9 and TRBJ2-1; 7 bases are shared with TRBD2. The CDR3 is 15 residues long. V lost 8 bases to trimming and J lost 1 base; unmatched junction nucleotides: 8. Germline lookup yields CDR1 SEHNR and CDR2 FQNEAQ (reference sequence). Complete variable domain (other parts from reference TRBV7-9 and TRBJ2-1): DTGVSQNPRHKITKRGQNVTFRCDPISEHNRLYWYRQTLGQGPEFLTYFQNEAQLEKSRLLSDRFSAERPKGSFSTLEIQRTEQGDSAMYLCASVYGGWSYNEQFFGPGTRLTVL.

This sequence joins TRBV7-9 and TRBJ2-1; D is ambiguous. Deletions cut 3 bases from V and 15 bases from J, with 9 bases between. The CDR3 length is 10 residues. Germline V lookup: CDR1 SEHNR, CDR2 FQNEAQ (reference sequence). The CDR3 nucleotides read TGTGCCAGCAGCTTGGTAGACCTGTTCTTC. As protein: CASSLVDLFF.

This rearrangement joins TRBV4-1 to TRBJ2-7; D call uncertain. CDR1 and CDR2 from the germline V gene are MGHRA and YSYEKL. This CDR3 has 15 amino acids. V lost 4 bases, J lost 2 bases, and 15 bases lay in between. Here the CDR3 reads CASSPTAAAPYEQYV. As DNA, the CDR3 is TGCGCCAGCAGCCCCACCGCAGCCGCTCCCTACGAGCAGTACGTC.

V gene TRBV20-1 combines with J gene TRBJ2-6; 7 bases align to TRBD1. The germline V gene has CDR1 DFQATT and CDR2 SNEGSKA (reference sequence). The CDR3 totals 18 residues. J was trimmed by 2 bases and V by 5 bases; bases with no gene match: 15. Written as DNA, the CDR3 is TGCAGTGCTGCATCCGGGACAGTGCTTCTTCCTGGGGCCAACGTCCTGACTTTC. Residues: CSAASGTVLLPGANVLTF.

The chain links TRBV19 to TRBJ2-1, with D possibly being TRBD1 (6 bases). This CDR3 is 17 amino acids long. Germline V gene data show CDR1 as LNHDA and CDR2 as SQIVND (reference sequence). V lost 3 bases and J lost 1, with 16 bases in between. The CDR3 sequence is CASSILTTGWSYNEQFF. The DNA of the CDR3 is TGTGCCAGTAGTATTTTAACTACAGGGTGGTCCTACAATGAGCAGTTCTTC.

The chain joins TRBV10-3 to TRBJ2-1, with no clear D. Germline V lookup: CDR1 ENHRY, CDR2 SYGVKD. The CDR3 totals 12 residues. V shed 5 bases and J shed 8 bases, with 10 bases lying between them. In nucleotides, the CDR3 is TGTGCCATCAGTCAGATGTTGGATGAGCAGTTCTTC. Its protein product is CAISQMLDEQFF.

V is TRBV20-1 and J is TRBJ2-7; 7 nucleotides agree with TRBD2. Germline values: CDR1 DFQATT, CDR2 SNEGSKA (reference sequence). The CDR3 covers 19 residues. V gave up 3 bases and J gave up 2 bases; unmatched junction bases: 22. The CDR3 region has the DNA TGCAGTGCTAGGGGGTTGGGTCGGGAGGATCTCAGCGGCACCTACGAGCAGTACGTC. Its protein is CSARGLGREDLSGTYEQYV.

DNA for the CDR3: TGTGCCAGCAGCTTGATGATGAACACTGAAGCTTTCTTT. It codes for CASSLMMNTEAFF. V gene TRBV7-7 combines with J gene TRBJ1-1, with unresolved D. V lost 3 bases to trimming and J lost 0 bases, with 5 bases between them. Germline CDR1 reads SSHAT; CDR2 reads FNYEAQ (reference sequence). CDR3 size: 13 residues.

V is TRBV6-1 and J is TRBJ1-2; no clear D gene. CDR1 MNHNS and CDR2 SASEGT come from the germline V gene. Trimming removed 6 bases from V and 4 bases from J, with 21 bases in between. The CDR3 is made up of 16 amino acids. DNA for the CDR3: TGTGCCAGCAGCCGCAACGGGCACGCCGTGGGCTATGGCTACACCTTC. This codes for CASSRNGHAVGYGYTF.

This chain connects TRBV27 to TRBJ2-6; D may match TRBD1 or TRBD2 (5 bases each). The CDR3 contains 18 residues. CDR1 is MNHEY and CDR2 is SMNVEV in the germline V gene (reference sequence). V lost 8 bases and J lost 0, with 20 bases in between. CDR3 nucleotides: TGTGCCAGCGCTTGGAGGCAGGGTGGGGACTCTGGGGCCAACGTCCTGACTTTC. This sequence encodes CASAWRQGGDSGANVLTF.

The chain uses TRBV29-1 and TRBJ2-5, with D unresolved. This CDR3 is built from 12 residues. Between the trimmed V and J ends, which lost 6 bases and 2 bases, there was a span of 10 bases. CDR1 and CDR2 (germline): SQVTM, ANQGSEA. The DNA for the CDR3 is TGCAGCGTGGGGTCAGGTCAAGAGACCCAGTACTTC. Translation gives CSVGSGQETQYF. The whole variable domain, filled in from reference TRBV29-1 and TRBJ2-5, reads SAVISQKPSRDICQRGTSLTIQCQVDSQVTMMFWYRQQPGQSLTLIATANQGSEATYESGFVIDKFPISRPNLTFSTLTVSNMSPEDSSIYLCSVGSGQETQYFGPGTRLLVL.

This chain uses TRBV9 with TRBJ1-3; D perhaps matches TRBD1 (6 bases). The germline V and J ends were trimmed by 4 bases and 1 base, with 15 bases remaining between them. Per the germline V gene, CDR1 is SGDLS and CDR2 is YYNGEE. CDR3 size: 16 residues. The CDR3 reads CASSPRTEPSGNTIYF. Here the CDR3 DNA reads TGTGCCAGCAGCCCAAGGACAGAACCATCTGGAAACACCATATATTTT.

This clonotype was detected once. The gene calls are TRBV9 and TRBJ2-1; 7 bases are a match to TRBD1. The CDR3 runs to 14 residues. Germline trimming cut 4 bases from V and 6 bases from J; bases unmatched to any gene: 7. Per germline, CDR1 SGDLS and CDR2 YYNGEE. For the CDR3, the DNA is TGTGCCAGCAGCCCGAGAGACAGGGCCAATGAGCAGTTCTTC. Encoded protein: CASSPRDRANEQFF.

The rearrangement joins TRBV4-3 to TRBJ2-3; no clear D. The CDR3 runs to 18 residues. Trimming took off 1 base at V and 3 bases at J, with 20 bases between the two ends. CDR1 is LGHNA, CDR2 YSLEER, per germline. CDR3 DNA sequence: TGCGCCAGCAGCCAAGTCCAAGCCGGTCTAGGGCGGACAGATACGCAGTATTTT. Amino acids: CASSQVQAGLGRTDTQYF.

This chain links TRBV5-6 with TRBJ2-2; the D gene is possibly TRBD1 (6 bases). Germline V gene data show CDR1 as SGHDT and CDR2 as YYEEEE. V lost 0 bases to trimming and J lost 4 bases, with 16 bases between them. This CDR3 spans 17 amino acids. DNA of the CDR3: TGTGCCAGCAGCTTGGGGTGGACAGTACAGGTCACCGGGGAGCTGTTTTTT. This translates into CASSLGWTVQVTGELFF. Complete variable domain (other parts from reference TRBV5-6 and TRBJ2-2): DAGVTQSPTHLIKTRGQQVTLRCSPKSGHDTVSWYQQALGQGPQFIFQYYEEEERQRGNFPDRFSGHQFPNYSSELNVNALLLGDSALYLCASSLGWTVQVTGELFFGEGSRLTVL.

The chain joins TRBV3-1 to TRBJ1-2; TRBD1 might be the D (6 bases). The CDR3 spans 14 residues. Looked up from germline, CDR1 is LGHDT and CDR2 is YNNKEL (reference sequence). Trimming took off 2 bases at V and 6 bases at J, with 13 bases between the two ends. In DNA form, the CDR3 reads TGTGCCAGCAGCCAACCAACAGGGCTCGATGGCTACACCTTC. Translation: CASSQPTGLDGYTF.

This chain links TRBV24-1 with TRBJ2-1; the D is unclear. CDR1 KGHDR and CDR2 SFDVKD come from the germline V gene. This CDR3 contains 8 residues. In DNA, the CDR3 is TGTCCCAAGGATGAGCAGTTCTTC. Translating it yields CPKDEQFF.

This chain connects TRBV20-1 to TRBJ2-2; D call uncertain. This CDR3 spans 11 amino acids. Germline values: CDR1 DFQATT, CDR2 SNEGSKA (reference sequence). V was shortened by 6 bases and J by 6 bases, with 8 bases between the two germline ends. The DNA of the CDR3 is TGCAGTGCCCCTCGGTCCGGGGAGCTGTTTTTT. Translation: CSAPRSGELFF.

J is TRBJ2-1 and V is TRBV29-1; 14 bases match TRBD2. Germline CDR1 is SQVTM and CDR2 is ANQGSEA. V dropped 4 bases and J dropped 4; count of bases not matched to a gene: 12. This CDR3 comprises 18 residues. This chain's CDR3 is CSVGLSRLAGGLYNEQFF. The CDR3 region has the DNA TGCAGCGTTGGGTTATCTCGACTAGCGGGAGGGCTGTACAATGAGCAGTTCTTC.

The rearrangement joins TRBV29-1 to TRBJ1-2; 8 positions match TRBD1. The CDR3 runs to 12 residues. With 5 bases clipped from V and 8 bases from J, the junction kept 7 bases outside the gene matches. Germline-derived CDR1 and CDR2 are SQVTM and ANQGSEA. CDR3 in DNA: TGCAGCGTTCGGACAGGGACTTGGGGCTACACCTTC. Encoded protein: CSVRTGTWGYTF.